The clone carrying this T cell receptor beta chain was counted between two and nine times. The antigen remains undetermined. These data belong to a study of response to subunit inactivated influenza vaccine. Germline loops: CDR1 MNHEY, CDR2 SMNVEV (reference sequence). The CDR3 totals 17 residues. V was clipped by 6 bases and J by 2 bases, with 23 bases between them. Overall study results and limits: Each seasonal flu vaccination may recruit only limited new T cells, authors suggested.

TCRdb called the RT-PCR reads again in MiXCR, with one record for every CDR3 protein. The sample shows 650,000 to 850,000 distinct CDR3 sequences, 14% of them seen only once. The TCR was taken from a man between 45 and 60 years old who received an inactivated influenza vaccine. The sequencing here drew on PBMCs from blood, taken 14 days before vaccination. The chain couples TRBV27 to TRBJ2-7; the D gene could be TRBD1 or TRBD2 (5 bases each). As DNA, the CDR3 is TGTGCCAGCAGGCCGCGGACCGGGACCCCGGCTCCCTACGAGCAGTACTTC. Translation: CASRPRTGTPAPYEQYF.